This paragraph covers one T cell receptor beta chain sequence. Its antigen is as yet unknown. The data belong to a study of T cell responses to AZD1222 COVID-19 vaccine. The repertoire was sequenced with immunoSEQ multiplex PCR; TCRdb's copy has only in-frame clones and lacks some. The repertoire has 80,000 to 100,000 clones, approximately 89% of them found once; the top ten carry about 2.7%. The V gene end was trimmed by 6 bases and the J gene end by 4 bases; junction bases not matched to a gene: 14. The CDR3 has 16 amino acids. Looked up from germline, CDR1 is KGHSH and CDR2 is LQKENI. Study-wide results and caveats: Targets within unmutated variant regions were reportedly found for nearly half of spike-specific TCRs. Donors in the cohort were predominantly white British and more often female, and clonal diversity was possibly underestimated.

This chain uses TRBV18 with TRBJ1-2; the match to TRBD1 covers 7 bases. This receptor was obtained from an adult in good health. The sequenced sample was peripheral blood, obtained on day 0 of MenACWY control vaccination. CDR3 sequence reads: CASSQPGQLGGYGYTF. CDR3 in DNA: TGTGCCAGCTCCCAACCGGGACAGCTCGGCGGCTATGGCTACACCTTC.